This T cell receptor (beta chain) was captured in a study of CD8 T cells in ankylosing spondylitis. This clonotype was counted only a few times. J lost 4 bases, V lost 2 bases, and 4 bases had no gene match. The CDR3 runs 15 residues. Per the germline V gene, CDR1 is SGHKS and CDR2 is YYEKEE (reference sequence). TCRdb reanalysed the 5' RACE reads using MiXCR and keeps one entry per CDR3 protein. In the table there are a few hundred thousand distinct CDR3 sequences, approximately 20% of which are singletons. The sequence was collected from a male donor with ankylosing spondylitis or in good health (not recorded which). The sequenced sample consisted of blood, either unsorted or a sorted T cell fraction (not recorded which). The chain employs TRBV5-5 and TRBJ1-2; 11 bases match TRBD1. CDR3: CASSLWTGGGYGYTF. The CDR3 DNA follows: TGTGCCAGCAGCTTATGGACAGGGGGCGGCTATGGCTACACCTTC. Full variable domain (missing parts from reference TRBV5-5 and TRBJ1-2): DAGVTQSPTHLIKTRGQQVTLRCSPISGHKSVSWYQQVLGQGPQFIFQYYEKEERGRGNFPDRFSARQFPNYSSELNVNALLLGDSALYLCASSLWTGGGYGYTFGSGTRLTVV.